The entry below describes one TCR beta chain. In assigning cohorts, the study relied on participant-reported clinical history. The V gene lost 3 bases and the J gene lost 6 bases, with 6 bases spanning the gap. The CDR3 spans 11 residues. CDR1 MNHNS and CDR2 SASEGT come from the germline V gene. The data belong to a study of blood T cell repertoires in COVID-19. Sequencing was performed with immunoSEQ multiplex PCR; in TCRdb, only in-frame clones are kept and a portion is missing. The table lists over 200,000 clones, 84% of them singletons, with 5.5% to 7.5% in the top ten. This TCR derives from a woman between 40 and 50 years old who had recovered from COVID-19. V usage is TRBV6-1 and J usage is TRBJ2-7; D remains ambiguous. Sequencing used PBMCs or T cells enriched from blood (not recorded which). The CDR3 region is CASSDPSEQYF. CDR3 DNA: TGTGCCAGCAGTGACCCTTCCGAGCAGTACTTC.